This is a list of T cell receptor beta chains from one sample in a study of blood T cell repertoires in COVID-19. Profiled with immunoSEQ multiplex PCR; TCRdb holds only in-frame clones, not every one. The sample carries 150,000 to 200,000 clones, roughly 84% recorded once. The sample comprised peripheral blood. These receptors all stem from a woman at least 80 years old with active or convalescent COVID-19. The CDR3 runs from the conserved cysteine through the conserved F or W. Fields, in order: V gene, CDR3 protein.

TRBV27 | CASSLTEGAGTEAFF
TRBV5-1 | CASSPGTGGTGNTIYF
TRBV18 | CASSSLRTNEKLFF
TRBV30 | CAWSFRGIQYF
TRBV2 | CASTLGRTGSSYEQYF
TRBV28 | CASSSGQGATEAFF
TRBV27 | CASSFTRRNTEAFF
TRBV27 | CASSLGTVNNQPQHF
TRBV9 | CASSVADFSGNTIYF
TRBV5-5 | CASSRDSGNQPQHF
TRBV4-3 | CASSQDWASEQYF
TRBV28 | CASSLLTGTDTQYF
TRBV27 | CASSSTGTSRSFQETQYF
TRBV5-1 | CASSPPGLDANTGELFF
TRBV5-1 | CASSLWDSTNEKLFF
TRBV6-1 | CASSEGGTNYGYTF
TRBV28 | CAVSGEITDTQYF
TRBV5-8 | CASSLGGRRGEKLFF
TRBV9 | CASSVRAGGNTEAFF
TRBV4-3 | CASSQDPPGSTEAFF
TRBV7-8 | CASSRARTGDEQFF
TRBV7-2 | CASSSYAGATNEKLFF
TRBV14 | CASSRAGTGTTGELFF
TRBV19 | CASSKQGATYEQYF
TRBV2 | CASSEGQFSNQPQHF
TRBV20-1 | CSASPGTGSYEQYF
TRBV5-1 | CASSFEGEGTDTQYF
TRBV11-3 | CASSLGASGGDTQYF
TRBV5-4 | CASSLGDREYGYTF
TRBV5-8 | CASSYPTRNTGELFF
TRBV4-3 | CASSQDLGGADNSPLHF
TRBV18 | CASSPRQQGNTEAFF
TRBV10-2 | CASSEPGQGGNTIYF
TRBV19 | CASRQGGNSPLHF
TRBV3-1/TRBV3-2 | CASSQWTGGPYTHTQYF
TRBV5-1 | CASSLGALYSSGNTIYF
TRBV2 | CASSDLGGYNEQFF
TRBV2 | CASSAVFGGVYNEQFF
TRBV19 | CASSTKQGNYGYTF
TRBV5-1 | CASSLVTGPEKLFF
TRBV5-1 | CASSSEGQGGGYTF
TRBV7-2 | CASSSDKNTEAFF
TRBV10-3 | CAISVDYTEAFF
TRBV6-5 | CASSSPGGGYEQYF
TRBV7-2 | CASSGRDSREQYF
TRBV6-5 | CASSWGQGVDEQFF
TRBV5-4 | CASSRQENTEAFF
TRBV6-2/TRBV6-3 | CASSPWDNPGGYTF
TRBV7-2 | CASSMPRGWGSPLHF
TRBV7-9 | CASSSDRVPYNEQFF
TRBV29-1 | CSVEDGPGPYGYTF
TRBV13 | CASSWGDGPQYF
TRBV7-2 | CASSIQVMNTEAFF
TRBV7-9 | CASSGQATNEKLFF
TRBV9 | CASSVGTGGDAFF
TRBV6-2/TRBV6-3 | CASSRGALELFF
TRBV11-2 | CASSLGTGVSEKLFF
TRBV18 | CASSPRSGTGVNTEAFF
TRBV18 | CASSADRGGTGELFF